The 30 T cell receptor beta chains below all came from one sample that was sequenced in a study of metastatic and nonmetastatic thyroid tumors. TCRdb re-clonotyped the PCR reads via MiXCR. The sample lists around 20,000 clones, approximately 24% occurring once. Patients underwent thyroid surgery, and none had received any treatment before it. Sequenced: adjacent normal tissue. The receptor set was obtained from a female donor with papillary thyroid cancer or a benign thyroid nodule (not recorded which). Some clones in this sample may be carry-over from other donors' samples.

The V call is TRBV5-4, the J call TRBJ2-7; 7 bases line up with TRBD1. This CDR3 spans 13 amino acids. Germline V CDR1 and CDR2: SGHNT, YYREEE (reference sequence). V gave up 5 bases and J gave up 5 bases; unmatched junction bases: 7. This chain's CDR3 is CASSFRQGNEQYF. CDR3 nucleotide sequence: TGTGCCAGCAGTTTTAGACAGGGAAACGAGCAGTACTTC. The whole variable domain, filled in from reference TRBV5-4 and TRBJ2-7, reads ETGVTQSPTHLIKTRGQQVTLRCSSQSGHNTVSWYQQALGQGPQFIFQYYREEENGRGNFPPRFSGLQFPNYSSELNVNALELDDSALYLCASSFRQGNEQYFGPGTRLTVT.

This clone occurred a few times. CDR3 sequence reads: CASGRVLNEQFF. CDR3 in DNA: TGTGCCAGCGGGAGGGTCTTGAATGAGCAGTTCTTC. V gene TRBV6-1 combines with J gene TRBJ2-1; the match to TRBD2 covers 7 bases. CDR1 and CDR2 from the germline V gene are MNHNS and SASEGT. The CDR3 extends over 12 amino acids. Trimming took 8 bases from V and 7 from J; bases not matched to a gene: 5.

This clone was detected only a few times. Because the CDR3 is missing its conserved closing phenylalanine or tryptophan, this is likely a read error. The DNA is left out, because the CDR3 cannot be placed on it with certainty; the CDR3 is given as TCRdb lists it. The V gene is TRBV6-4, the J gene TRBJ1-6. Germline V gene lookup returns CDR1 MRHNA and CDR2 SNTAGT. Including both end residues, the CDR3 is 13 amino acids long. CDR3 protein: CASSQTPDSPLPY.

J is TRBJ2-2 and V is TRBV20-1; the D gene is possibly TRBD2 (7 bases). Between the trimmed V and J ends, which lost 4 bases and 7 bases, there was a span of 22 bases. Germline CDR1 reads DFQATT; CDR2 reads SNEGSKA (reference sequence). This CDR3 region has 16 residues. The CDR3 here is CSATGAHGGSIGELFF. The CDR3 DNA reads TGCAGTGCTACGGGGGCGCACGGCGGGAGTATCGGGGAGCTGTTTTTT.

This clone was detected many times. A much larger clone lies a single base off, so this may be a read error. The sample carries other DNA sequences with the same CDR3. The rearrangement joins TRBV24-1 to TRBJ1-2, with D maybe TRBD1 (5 bases). Germline CDR1 KGHDR, CDR2 SFDVKD. This CDR3 contains 13 residues. The CDR3 loop reads CATEEGKGYGYTF. Here the CDR3 DNA reads TGCGCCACCGAGGAGGGGAAGGGCTATGGCTACACCTTC.

The CDR3 coding sequence is TGCGCCAGCAGCCAAGATGTAGGGTTGACTGGAAACACCATATATTTT. As protein: CASSQDVGLTGNTIYF. This chain connects TRBV4-3 to TRBJ1-3; D is ambiguous. V gave up 0 bases and J gave up 2 bases, with 11 bases separating them. CDR1 and CDR2 (germline): LGHNA, YSLEER. The CDR3 runs 16 residues.

This clone was detected ten times or more. CDR3 sequence reads: CASSQPGQGVGANVLTF. The CDR3 DNA reads TGTGCCAGCAGCCAACCGGGACAGGGTGTGGGGGCCAACGTCCTGACTTTC. This chain connects TRBV3-1 to TRBJ2-6; the match to TRBD1 covers 9 bases. CDR1 is LGHDT, CDR2 YNNKEL, per germline (reference sequence). CDR3 length: 17 residues. V gave up 2 bases and J gave up 4 bases; unmatched junction bases: 6.

There are a few counts of this clone. The chain recombines TRBV7-2 with TRBJ2-5; 9 bases are shared with TRBD2. Germline CDR1 reads SGHTA; CDR2 reads FQGNSA. The ends lost 8 bases at V and 5 bases at J; junction bases unmatched: 3. The CDR3 is made up of 12 amino acids. For the CDR3, the DNA is TGTGCCAGCTCCGGACTAGCGGAGACCCAGTACTTC. This codes for CASSGLAETQYF.

The gene calls are TRBV6-1 and TRBJ2-7, with TRBD2 matching over 9 bases. Germline CDR1 MNHNS, CDR2 SASEGT. CDR3 length equals 13 residues. J lost 3 bases, V lost 10 bases, and 7 bases had no gene match. The CDR3 here is CAIMGGGGYEQYF. The CDR3 DNA is TGTGCCATCATGGGCGGGGGGGGCTACGAGCAGTACTTC.

This chain uses TRBV11-3 with TRBJ2-7; 8 bases line up with TRBD1. CDR1 and CDR2 from the germline V gene are SGHNT and YENEEA. Trimming at V came to 5 bases and at J to 6 bases, leaving 6 bases not matched to a gene. This CDR3 comprises 13 residues. The CDR3 region has the DNA TGTGCCAGCAGCCCGGGGACAGGAGGCGAGCAGTACTTC. Protein product: CASSPGTGGEQYF.

This clone appeared a few times. CDR3 coding DNA: TGCGCCAGCAATGACGGGGGGCGCGTCGAGCAGTACTTC. Its translation: CASNDGGRVEQYF. The chain is built from TRBV5-1 and TRBJ2-7, with D perhaps matching TRBD2 (7 bases). V was shortened by 6 bases and J by 6 bases, with 16 bases between the two germline ends. This CDR3 region has 13 residues. Germline V gene sequence: CDR1 SGHRS, CDR2 YFSETQ.

This clone is judged medium-sized. J is TRBJ2-3 and V is TRBV7-8; the D gene could be TRBD1 or TRBD2 (5 bases each). V was shortened by 1 base and J by 0 bases, with 8 bases between the two germline ends. The CDR3 spans 15 residues. The germline CDR1 and CDR2 sequences are SGHVS and FQNEAQ. The CDR3 reads CASSLVGGSTDTQYF. In DNA form, the CDR3 reads TGTGCCAGCAGCTTAGTTGGGGGAAGCACAGATACGCAGTATTTT.

This clone came up many times. V is TRBV18 and J is TRBJ1-1; maybe TRBD1 (5 bases). Trimming removed 3 bases at V and 10 bases at J, with 15 bases between. This CDR3 is built from 13 residues. Germline loops: CDR1 KGHSH, CDR2 LQKENI. Here the CDR3 DNA reads TGTGCCAGCTCACCCTCGGACACACGGGGAGCTTTCTTT. Residues: CASSPSDTRGAFF.

A few counts support this clone. V is TRBV6-2 or TRBV6-3 and J is TRBJ2-2; 11 nucleotides line up with TRBD2. This CDR3 contains 18 residues. V lost 2 bases and J lost 4; bases outside the gene matches: 9. Germline V gene sequence: CDR1 MNHEY, CDR2 SVGEGT. CDR3 bases: TGTGCCAGCAGTTACCTAGCGGGAGGAATCGGCCCCACCGGGGAGCTGTTTTTT. Its protein product is CASSYLAGGIGPTGELFF.

The chain employs TRBV5-1 and TRBJ1-1, with D possibly TRBD1 on 5 matching bases. V gave up 0 bases and J gave up 2 bases, with 14 bases separating them. The CDR3 spans 16 residues. Germline CDR1 is SGHRS and CDR2 is YFSETQ. In DNA, the CDR3 is TGCGCCAGCAGCTTGGGTGGGACCACAGGAAACACTGAAGCTTTCTTT. Translating it yields CASSLGGTTGNTEAFF.

The CDR3 sequence is CAISDKGEGTYEQYF. DNA of the CDR3: TGTGCCATCAGTGACAAGGGTGAGGGGACCTACGAGCAGTACTTC. This rearrangement joins TRBV10-3 to TRBJ2-7; D assignment may be TRBD1 or TRBD2 (5 bases each). The CDR3 covers 15 residues. Germline V CDR1 and CDR2: ENHRY, SYGVKD. V lost 3 bases, J lost 2 bases, and 14 bases lay in between.

This chain uses TRBV6-1 with TRBJ2-2; 11 bases are a match to TRBD2. The trim removed 3 bases at V and 1 base at J, leaving 1 base unmatched. CDR1 and CDR2 (germline): MNHNS, SASEGT. CDR3 length: 16 residues. The CDR3 region is CASSDGTSGNTGELFF. In DNA form, the CDR3 reads TGTGCCAGCAGTGACGGGACTAGCGGGAACACCGGGGAGCTGTTTTTT.

The J gene is TRBJ2-2, the V gene TRBV20-1; the D gene is possibly TRBD1 (5 bases). The germline gives CDR1 DFQATT, CDR2 SNEGSKA (reference sequence). Trimming cost V 3 bases and J 0 bases, with 8 bases left between them. CDR3 length: 14 residues. In nucleotides, the CDR3 is TGCAGTGCTAGGGGGCAGTCGAACACCGGGGAGCTGTTTTTT. This translates into CSARGQSNTGELFF.

This clone was found many times. A much bigger clone sits one base away, suggesting this may be a read error. Here the CDR3 omits its conserved ending phenylalanine or tryptophan, so a read error is the likely source. The chain links TRBV30 to TRBJ1-5; D ambiguous. The V end lost 0 bases, the J end lost 0 bases, and 12 bases lay between the germline ends. The CDR3 length is 16 residues. The germline V gene encodes CDR1 GTSNPN and CDR2 SVGIG (reference sequence). This CDR3 is CAWSVVSFDSNQPQHS. CDR3 sequence (DNA): TGTGCCTGGAGTGTAGTAAGTTTTGATAGCAATCAGCCCCAGCATTCT.

The CDR3: CASSARGGGYGYTF. CDR3 DNA sequence: TGTGCCAGCAGTGCACGAGGCGGGGGCTATGGCTACACCTTC. The rearrangement uses TRBV12-3 or TRBV12-4 and TRBJ1-2; the D gene is possibly TRBD1 (5 bases). This CDR3 has 14 amino acids. Trimming pared 5 bases from V and 4 bases from J, leaving 14 bases between.

This clone occurred a few times. V usage is TRBV27 and J usage is TRBJ2-1, with 8 bases identical to TRBD2. CDR3 size: 14 residues. The J segment lost 8 bases and the V segment lost 5 bases, leaving 8 bases of the junction unmatched. Per germline, CDR1 MNHEY and CDR2 SMNVEV (reference sequence). Written as DNA, the CDR3 is TGTGCCAGCAGTCTGCGCGGGGGGCCCCATGAGCAGTTCTTC. Its protein product is CASSLRGGPHEQFF.

Comments on this clone: One end of the junction does not line up with germline, which may come from a read error. The chain joins TRBV6-2 or TRBV6-3 to TRBJ1-5; D possibly corresponds to TRBD1 (6 bases). This CDR3 has 14 residues. CDR1 is MNHEY and CDR2 is SVGEGT in the germline V gene. CDR3 loop: CASSPGHGLSAQLF. In DNA form, the CDR3 reads TGTGCCAGCAGTCCGGGACACGGACTGTCGGCCCAGCTATTT.

This clone is medium-sized by share. V usage is TRBV20-1 and J usage is TRBJ2-7, with TRBD1 matching 10 bases. The CDR3 is made up of 14 amino acids. V was clipped by 5 bases and J by 0 bases; unmatched bases: 4. Germline V CDR1 and CDR2: DFQATT, SNEGSKA (reference sequence). The CDR3 DNA follows: TGCAGTGCTCAGGACAGGGGGACCTCCTACGAGCAGTACTTC. Residues: CSAQDRGTSYEQYF.

There are many counts of this clone. The chain links TRBV6-2 or TRBV6-3 to TRBJ2-7; 9 positions match TRBD2. The J segment lost 0 bases and the V segment lost 0 bases, leaving 3 bases of the junction unmatched. The CDR3 loop spans 16 amino acids. The V gene's germline CDR1 is MNHEY and CDR2 SVGEGT. The CDR3 DNA sequence: TGTGCCAGCAGTTACTCGACTAGCGGAAGCTCCTACGAGCAGTACTTC. Protein product: CASSYSTSGSSYEQYF.

This clone has only a few counts. V is TRBV6-2 or TRBV6-3 and J is TRBJ2-7; TRBD2 matches at 9 bases. Germline trimming cut 0 bases from V and 5 bases from J; bases unmatched to any gene: 5. This CDR3 is 15 amino acids long. The V gene's germline CDR1 is MNHEY and CDR2 SVGEGT. The CDR3 DNA follows: TGTGCCAGCAGTTACTCCGGGACTAGCCCCAACGAGCAGTACGTC. Translation: CASSYSGTSPNEQYV.

For this clone: Given the absence of the conserved phenylalanine or tryptophan at the CDR3 end, a read error is likely. This chain uses TRBV6-1 with TRBJ1-2; weak D call: TRBD1 (6 bases). CDR1 is MNHNS, CDR2 SASEGT, per germline. The CDR3 has 15 residues. Trimming shortened V by 10 bases and J by 4 bases, and 22 bases separated the two germline ends. Here the CDR3 DNA reads TGTGCCATCACAGTGACAGGCGAATCTACCTATGGCTACACCTTG. The encoded protein is CAITVTGESTYGYTL.

In its sample, this clone was seen a few times. Compared with germline, one end of the junction differs, possibly owing to a read error. The rearrangement links TRBV28 to TRBJ1-6; TRBD1 matches 7 bases. Looked up from germline, CDR1 is MDHEN and CDR2 is SYDVKM. This CDR3 spans 15 amino acids. CDR3 DNA: TGTGCCAGCATTTTATGGTCGGGACAGAATTCACCCCTCCACTTT. It translates to CASILWSGQNSPLHF.

In this sample, this clone turned up a few times. The rearrangement joins TRBV19 to TRBJ1-5, with D unresolved. Trimming pared 4 bases from V and 4 bases from J, leaving 11 bases between. This CDR3 is built from 14 residues. Germline assignment: CDR1 LNHDA and CDR2 SQIVND (reference sequence). DNA for the CDR3: TGTGCCAGTAGTACGTCAGAGTATAATCAGCCCCAGCATTTT. Translating it yields CASSTSEYNQPQHF. Supplemented by reference TRBV19 and TRBJ1-5, the full variable domain reads DGGITQSPKYLFRKEGQNVTLSCEQNLNHDAMYWYRQDPGQGLRLIYYSQIVNDFQKGDIAEGYSVSREKKESFPLTVTSAQKNPTAFYLCASSTSEYNQPQHFGDGTRLSIL.

In its sample, this clone ranks as medium-sized. The chain recombines TRBV19 with TRBJ1-1; unclear D gene. V dropped 5 bases and J dropped 4 bases, with 11 bases sitting between them. This CDR3 spans 13 amino acids. The germline gives CDR1 LNHDA, CDR2 SQIVND (reference sequence). The CDR3 sequence is CASSATRTTEAFF. The CDR3 DNA reads as TGTGCCAGTAGTGCAACTCGGACCACTGAAGCTTTCTTT. Variable domain in full (rest from reference TRBV19 and TRBJ1-1): DGGITQSPKYLFRKEGQNVTLSCEQNLNHDAMYWYRQDPGQGLRLIYYSQIVNDFQKGDIAEGYSVSREKKESFPLTVTSAQKNPTAFYLCASSATRTTEAFFGQGTRLTVV.

This clone was recorded a few times. A much larger clone sits a single nucleotide away, making a read error possible. Other DNA sequences of this sample code for an identical CDR3. The chain has TRBV9 and TRBJ2-5; 7 bases agree with TRBD2. The CDR3 has 15 residues. V shed 4 bases, J shed 5 bases, and the junction held 11 bases outside the gene matches. In germline, CDR1 is SGDLS, CDR2 YYNGEE. Here the CDR3 DNA reads TGTGCCAGCAGCCCCAGGGAGGGAGGGCCGGAGACCCAGTACTTC. It encodes CASSPREGGPETQYF.